This T cell receptor beta chain was observed in a study of cytomegalovirus exposure and HLA in healthy donors. The study's findings and limits: CMV antigen specificity was confirmed in vitro for a few CMV-associated chains. There were under 200 TCR beta chains listed as cytomegalovirus-associated. First-cohort TCR clusters tended to co-occur in the approximately 110 validation repertoires, a later analysis found.

CDR1 and CDR2 (germline): SGHDN, FVKESK. The length of the CDR3 is 13 residues. Deletions cut 3 bases from V and 3 bases from J, with 8 bases between. Assay: immunoSEQ multiplex PCR; the TCRdb copy retains only in-frame clones and omits some. In the table there are more than 110,000 clones, roughly 88% of which are singletons. Of note for this clone: Its antigen is not known.

The rearrangement uses TRBV14 and TRBJ1-2; D gene uncertain. This clonotype was obtained from a young woman in good health and CMV-seropositive. The sequencing sample was made of PBMCs. CDR3 in DNA: TGTGCCAGCAGCCAGATTCAGGACTATGGCTACACCTTC. Protein: CASSQIQDYGYTF.